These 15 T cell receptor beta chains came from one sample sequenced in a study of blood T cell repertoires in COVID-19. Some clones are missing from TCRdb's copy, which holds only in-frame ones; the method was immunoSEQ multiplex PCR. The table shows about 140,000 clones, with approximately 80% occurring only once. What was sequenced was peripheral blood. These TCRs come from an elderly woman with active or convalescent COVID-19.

The CDR3 sequence is CASSRAWTGSNYNEQFF. The CDR3 coding sequence is TGTGCCAGCAGCCGGGCCTGGACTGGCAGTAACTACAATGAGCAGTTCTTC. The chain couples TRBV14 to TRBJ2-1, with a weak D call TRBD2 (5 bases). This CDR3 region has 17 residues. Looked up from germline, CDR1 is SGHDN and CDR2 is FVKESK. Trimming pared 4 bases from V and 3 bases from J, leaving 19 bases between.

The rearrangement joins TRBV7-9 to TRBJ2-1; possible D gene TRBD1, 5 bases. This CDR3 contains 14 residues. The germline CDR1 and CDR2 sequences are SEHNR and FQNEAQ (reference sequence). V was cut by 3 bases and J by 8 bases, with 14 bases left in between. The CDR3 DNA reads TGTGCCAGCAGCTTCCCCGGCGTAGGGGATGAGCAGTTCTTC. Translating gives CASSFPGVGDEQFF.

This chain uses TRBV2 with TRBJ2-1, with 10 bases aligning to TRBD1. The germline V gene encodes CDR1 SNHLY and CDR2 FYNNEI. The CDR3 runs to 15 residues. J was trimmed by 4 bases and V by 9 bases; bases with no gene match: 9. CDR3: CASCSGTGAYNEQFF. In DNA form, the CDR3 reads TGTGCCAGTTGTTCCGGGACAGGGGCTTACAATGAGCAGTTCTTC. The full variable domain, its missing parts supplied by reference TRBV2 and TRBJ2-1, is EPEVTQTPSHQVTQMGQEVILRCVPISNHLYFYWYRQILGQKVEFLVSFYNNEISEKSEIFDDQFSVERPDGSNFTLKIRSTKLEDSAMYFCASCSGTGAYNEQFFGPGTRLTVL.

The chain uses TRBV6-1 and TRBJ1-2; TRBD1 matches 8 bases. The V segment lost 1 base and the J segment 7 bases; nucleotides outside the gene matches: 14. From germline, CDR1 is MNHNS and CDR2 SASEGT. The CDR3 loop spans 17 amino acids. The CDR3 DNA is TGTGCCAGCAGTGAAGGAATATGGACAGGGAGTGGGACTGGCTACACCTTC. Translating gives CASSEGIWTGSGTGYTF.

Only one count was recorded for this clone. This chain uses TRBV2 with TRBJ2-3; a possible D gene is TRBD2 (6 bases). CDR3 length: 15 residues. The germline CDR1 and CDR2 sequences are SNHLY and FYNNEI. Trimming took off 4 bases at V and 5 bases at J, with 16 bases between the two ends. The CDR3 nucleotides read TGTGCCAGCAGTGCCAGCGGGTTGAGGGTAGATACGCAGTATTTT. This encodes CASSASGLRVDTQYF.

The chain's CDR3 is CASSELGGQDTEAFF. The CDR3 DNA is TGTGCCAGCAGTGAATTAGGTGGACAGGACACTGAAGCTTTCTTT. The chain uses TRBV2 and TRBJ1-1; 7 bases are a match to TRBD1. The junction had 6 bases not matched to a gene; V was cut back by 2 bases and J by 3 bases. This CDR3 contains 15 residues. CDR1 SNHLY and CDR2 FYNNEI come from the germline V gene.

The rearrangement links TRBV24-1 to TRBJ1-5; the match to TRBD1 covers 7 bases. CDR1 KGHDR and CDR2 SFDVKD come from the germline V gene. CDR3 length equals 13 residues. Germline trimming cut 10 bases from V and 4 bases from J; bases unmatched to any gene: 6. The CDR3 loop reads CATRDSSNQPQHF. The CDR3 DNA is TGTGCCACTAGGGACAGCTCAAATCAGCCCCAGCATTTT.

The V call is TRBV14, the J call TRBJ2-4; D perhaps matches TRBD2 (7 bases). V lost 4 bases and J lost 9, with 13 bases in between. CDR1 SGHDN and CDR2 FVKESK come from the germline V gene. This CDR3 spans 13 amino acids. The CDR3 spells CASSRGGGGIQYF. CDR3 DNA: TGTGCCAGCAGCCGGGGGGGCGGTGGCATTCAGTACTTC.

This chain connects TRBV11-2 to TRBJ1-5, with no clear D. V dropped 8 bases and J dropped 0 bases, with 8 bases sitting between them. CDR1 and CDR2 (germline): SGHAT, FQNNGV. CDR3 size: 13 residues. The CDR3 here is CASSLSSNQPQHF. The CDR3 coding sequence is TGTGCCAGCTCCTTGAGTAGCAATCAGCCCCAGCATTTT.

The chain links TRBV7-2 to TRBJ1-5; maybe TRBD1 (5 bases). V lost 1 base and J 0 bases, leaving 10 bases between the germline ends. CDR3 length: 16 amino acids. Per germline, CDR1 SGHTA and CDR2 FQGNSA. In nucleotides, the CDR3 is TGTGCCAGCAGCTTAGGGGGGGGGAGTAGCAATCAGCCCCAGCATTTT. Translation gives CASSLGGGSSNQPQHF.

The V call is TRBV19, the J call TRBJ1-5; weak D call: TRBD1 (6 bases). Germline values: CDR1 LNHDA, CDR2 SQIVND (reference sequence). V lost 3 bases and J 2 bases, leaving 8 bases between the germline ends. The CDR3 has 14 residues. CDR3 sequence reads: CASSIRQGNQPQHF. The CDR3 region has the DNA TGTGCCAGTAGTATCAGACAGGGCAATCAGCCCCAGCATTTT.

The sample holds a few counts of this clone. CDR3 DNA: TGTGCCAGCAGTTCGGACAGCTACAATGAGCAGTTCTTC. This gives the protein CASSSDSYNEQFF. The chain couples TRBV2 to TRBJ2-1, with D perhaps TRBD1 (6 bases). V was cut by 5 bases and J by 3 bases, with 8 bases left in between. CDR1 is SNHLY and CDR2 is FYNNEI in the germline V gene. This CDR3 region has 13 residues.

CDR3 bases: TGTGCCAGCAGTTCACCCGGGACAGGGCGCGATGAGCAGTTCTTC. This encodes CASSSPGTGRDEQFF. The genes are TRBV27 and TRBJ2-1; 9 bases align to TRBD1. The CDR3 runs 15 residues. Germline CDR1 is MNHEY and CDR2 is SMNVEV (reference sequence). Trimming took 4 bases from V and 8 from J; bases not matched to a gene: 9.

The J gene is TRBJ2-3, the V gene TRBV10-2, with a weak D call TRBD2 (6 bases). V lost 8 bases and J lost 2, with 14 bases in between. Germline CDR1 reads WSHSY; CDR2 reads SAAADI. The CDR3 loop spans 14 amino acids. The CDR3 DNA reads TGCGCCAGCCGACGGCGGGGTGTCACAGATACGCAGTATTTT. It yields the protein CASRRRGVTDTQYF.

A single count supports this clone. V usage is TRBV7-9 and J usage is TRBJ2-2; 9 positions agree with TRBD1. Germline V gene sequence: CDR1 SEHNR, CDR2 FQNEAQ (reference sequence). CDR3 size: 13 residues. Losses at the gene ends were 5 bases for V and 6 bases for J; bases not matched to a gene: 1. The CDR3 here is CASSRDRAGELFF. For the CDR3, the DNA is TGTGCCAGCAGCCGGGACAGGGCCGGGGAGCTGTTTTTT.